Reported below is one TCR beta chain. Its antigen is unidentified. These data are taken from a study of cytomegalovirus exposure and HLA in healthy donors. The study, taken as a whole, reports: Researchers counted around 180 TCR beta chains as cytomegalovirus-associated. A later analysis showed that HLA-associated TCR beta chains had undergone more clonal expansion than equally common others. The analysis excluded some indistinguishable V segments, including TRBV6-2 and TRBV6-3.

Primers included in the PCR were 60 Vbeta and 13 Jbeta primers. The method was immunoSEQ multiplex PCR; TCRdb's version includes in-frame clones alone and lacks a portion of them. The data show around 98,000 clones, with roughly three quarters seen just once and 1.4% to 1.5% held by the top ten. J was trimmed by 6 bases and V by 4 bases; bases with no gene match: 9. The CDR3 runs to 17 residues. Per the germline V gene, CDR1 is LNHDA and CDR2 is SQIVND (reference sequence). The rearrangement links TRBV19 to TRBJ2-1, with TRBD2 matching over 13 bases. Sequenced input: PBMCs. The clonotype was recovered from a middle-aged man in good health and CMV-seronegative. The CDR3 DNA sequence: TGTGCCAGTAGTAGGACTAGCGGGGGCGTCCCGTCCAATGAGCAGTTCTTC. Translation: CASSRTSGGVPSNEQFF. The variable domain in full, with the rest retrieved from reference TRBV19 and TRBJ2-1, is DGGITQSPKYLFRKEGQNVTLSCEQNLNHDAMYWYRQDPGQGLRLIYYSQIVNDFQKGDIAEGYSVSREKKESFPLTVTSAQKNPTAFYLCASSRTSGGVPSNEQFFGPGTRLTVL.